A single sample is the source of the 10 T cell receptor beta chains below, sequenced in a study of human T cells and chemical hapten exposure. TCRdb fed the RACE reads into MiXCR, producing one record per CDR3 protein. The sample lists about 380,000 distinct CDR3 sequences, 4.8% seen once, with under 3% in the top ten. Time point in this sample: patch test 1, 2 weeks after DPC sensitization. As to treatment: therapeutic diphenylcyclopropenone sensitization with weekly scalp DPC. Sequenced here: whole blood, sampled in connection with sensitization to the hapten diphenylcyclopropenone (DPC). The receptor source for this set is a woman between 45 and 60 years old with alopecia areata. Some clones in this sample may be carry-over from other donors' samples.

V usage is TRBV2 and J usage is TRBJ2-5, with 7 nucleotides matching TRBD2. The CDR3 is 15 amino acids. The germline CDR1 and CDR2 sequences are SNHLY and FYNNEI. The J segment lost 4 bases and the V segment lost 5 bases, leaving 10 bases of the junction unmatched. The CDR3 coding sequence is TGTGCCAGCAGTCCCCGGGCGGGGGTGATAGAGACCCAGTACTTC. As protein: CASSPRAGVIETQYF.

J is TRBJ1-1 and V is TRBV6-6; D unresolved. From germline, CDR1 is MNHNY and CDR2 SVGAGI (reference sequence). V was trimmed by 2 bases and J by 4 bases, leaving 17 bases between them. The CDR3 is made up of 16 amino acids. Written as DNA, the CDR3 is TGTGCCAGCAGTTACACCTTCAGACCCTTCCCCACTGAAGCTTTCTTT. It yields the protein CASSYTFRPFPTEAFF.

This clonotype was recorded a few times. The V call is TRBV2, the J call TRBJ2-7, with D perhaps matching TRBD2 (6 bases). Looked up from germline, CDR1 is SNHLY and CDR2 is FYNNEI. The CDR3 has 15 residues. Trimming removed 0 bases at V and 2 bases at J, with 11 bases between. The CDR3 DNA is TGTGCCAGCAGTGAAGCGGAGGGCGGGACCTACGAGCAGTACTTC. It codes for CASSEAEGGTYEQYF.

As regards this clonotype: A read error is possible here, since a much larger clone lies one base away. The V call is TRBV10-3, the J call TRBJ2-1, with 12 positions matching TRBD2. There are 14 residues in the CDR3. Germline V gene data show CDR1 as ENHRY and CDR2 as SYGVKD. Losses at the gene ends were 8 bases for V and 7 bases for J; bases not matched to a gene: 6. The CDR3 sequence: CAIGWTSGKNEQFF. DNA for the CDR3: TGTGCCATCGGTTGGACTAGCGGGAAAAATGAGCAGTTCTTC.

There are many counts of this clonotype. The genes are TRBV15 and TRBJ2-7, with no clear D. This CDR3 contains 12 residues. The V and J ends lost 3 bases and 5 bases respectively, with 8 bases between them. Germline CDR1 LNHNV, CDR2 YYDKDF (reference sequence). The CDR3 DNA reads as TGTGCCACCAGCAGGAGTGCCGACGAGCAGTACTTC. This translates into CATSRSADEQYF.

In its sample, this clonotype was seen many times. This chain connects TRBV20-1 to TRBJ2-1; 8 bases fit TRBD1. CDR1 and CDR2 (germline): DFQATT, SNEGSKA (reference sequence). V trimming: 4 bases; J trimming: 4 bases; junction bases outside the gene matches: 6. This CDR3 spans 14 amino acids. The CDR3, as DNA: TGCAGTGCTACCAGAGACAGGGGTTACAATGAGCAGTTCTTC. Protein: CSATRDRGYNEQFF.

The V gene is TRBV5-1, the J gene TRBJ2-1; 12 nucleotides agree with TRBD2. The V and J ends lost 4 bases and 5 bases, in that order; junction bases with no gene match: 10. This CDR3 has 17 residues. From germline, CDR1 is SGHRS and CDR2 YFSETQ. The CDR3 spells CASSILPGLAGNNEQFF. The DNA of the CDR3 is TGCGCCAGCAGCATACTCCCTGGACTAGCGGGGAACAATGAGCAGTTCTTC.

V and J are TRBV27 and TRBJ2-5, with D maybe TRBD2 (6 bases). With 3 bases removed from V and 2 bases from J, the gap between germline ends came to 10 bases. The CDR3 spans 14 residues. Germline assignment: CDR1 MNHEY and CDR2 SMNVEV (reference sequence). The CDR3 nucleotides read TGTGCCAGCAGTTTTTCCGGGACTCAAGAGACCCAGTACTTC. Protein sequence: CASSFSGTQETQYF.

This clonotype was recorded many times. The chain links TRBV20-1 to TRBJ2-3, with 9 positions matching TRBD2. CDR1 DFQATT and CDR2 SNEGSKA come from the germline V gene (reference sequence). V dropped 5 bases and J dropped 2; count of bases not matched to a gene: 5. This CDR3 has 14 amino acids. This CDR3 reads CSASGGGATDTQYF. Here the CDR3 DNA reads TGCAGTGCTTCCGGCGGGGGGGCCACAGATACGCAGTATTTT.

This clonotype was counted only a few times. The chain links TRBV20-1 to TRBJ2-7; TRBD2 matches at 9 bases. With V trimmed by 5 bases and J by 5 bases, 16 bases remained unmatched. This CDR3 is 16 amino acids long. Germline loops: CDR1 DFQATT, CDR2 SNEGSKA (reference sequence). The CDR3 DNA reads as TGCAGTGCTCGACCGGGACTAGCCGGGAACTTTAACGAGCAGTACTTC. It codes for CSARPGLAGNFNEQYF.